This T cell receptor beta chain stems from a study of PD-1 blockade in classical Hodgkin lymphoma. The protocol was immunoSEQ multiplex PCR, while the TCRdb copy is restricted to in-frame clones and leaves out a portion. The sample yields about 19,000 clones, 75% to 90% seen once. This clone has only one observation. With 4 bases removed from V and 3 bases from J, the gap between germline ends came to 17 bases. This CDR3 is built from 15 residues. Per germline, CDR1 SGHRS and CDR2 YFSETQ. Time point denoted: cycle 4 day 1 (C4D1), after less than 7 weeks of nivolumab. Relapses following autologous stem cell transplantation were seen in all patients, with brentuximab vedotin exposure varying. Magnetic negative selection served to purify CD4+ T cells out of PBMCs that had been thawed.

The sample consisted of CD4+ T cells from blood, taken before the fourth cycle of nivolumab. The sequence derives from a human donor with classical Hodgkin lymphoma. The genes are TRBV5-1 and TRBJ2-7, with D perhaps TRBD1 (6 bases). CDR3 nucleotide sequence: TGCGCCAGCAGCCGAGGGACACTGCCGATCTACGAGCAGTACTTC. Its translation: CASSRGTLPIYEQYF.